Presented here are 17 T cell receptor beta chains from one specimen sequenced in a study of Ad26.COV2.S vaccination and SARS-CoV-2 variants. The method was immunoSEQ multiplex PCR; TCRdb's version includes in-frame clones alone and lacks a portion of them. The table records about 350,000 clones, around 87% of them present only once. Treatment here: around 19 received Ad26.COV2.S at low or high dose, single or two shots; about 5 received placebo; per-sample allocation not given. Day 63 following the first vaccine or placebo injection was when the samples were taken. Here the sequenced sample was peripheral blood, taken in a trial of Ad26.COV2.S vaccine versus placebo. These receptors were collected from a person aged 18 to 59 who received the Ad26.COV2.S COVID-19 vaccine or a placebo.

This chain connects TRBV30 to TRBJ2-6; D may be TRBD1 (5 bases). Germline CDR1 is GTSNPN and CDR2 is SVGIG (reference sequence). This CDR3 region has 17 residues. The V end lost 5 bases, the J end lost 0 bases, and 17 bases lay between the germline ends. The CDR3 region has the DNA TGTGCCTGGGACGAAGGGGAAGGAAACTCTGGGGCCAACGTCCTGACTTTC. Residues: CAWDEGEGNSGANVLTF.

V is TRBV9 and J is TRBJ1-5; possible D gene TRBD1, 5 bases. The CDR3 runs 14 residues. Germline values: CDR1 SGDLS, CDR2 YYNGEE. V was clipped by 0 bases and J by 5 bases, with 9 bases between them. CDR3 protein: CASSVGGRDQPQHF. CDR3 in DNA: TGTGCCAGCAGCGTAGGCGGCAGGGATCAGCCCCAGCATTTT.

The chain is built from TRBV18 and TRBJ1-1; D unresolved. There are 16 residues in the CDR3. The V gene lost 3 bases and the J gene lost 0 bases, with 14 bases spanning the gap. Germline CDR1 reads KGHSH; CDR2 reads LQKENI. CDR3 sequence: CASSPQSSIMNTEAFF. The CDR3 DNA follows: TGTGCCAGCTCACCTCAGAGCAGTATAATGAACACTGAAGCTTTCTTT.

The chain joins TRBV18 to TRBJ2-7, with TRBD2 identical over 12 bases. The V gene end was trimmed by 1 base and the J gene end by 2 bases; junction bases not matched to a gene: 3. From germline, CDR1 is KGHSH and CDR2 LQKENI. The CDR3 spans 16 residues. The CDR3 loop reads CASSPRTSGAAYEQYF. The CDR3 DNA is TGTGCCAGCTCACCACGGACTAGCGGGGCTGCCTACGAGCAGTACTTC. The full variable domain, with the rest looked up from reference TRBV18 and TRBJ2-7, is NAGVMQNPRHLVRRRGQEARLRCSPMKGHSHVYWYRQLPEEGLKFMVYLQKENIIDESGMPKERFSAEFPKEGPSILRIQQVVRGDSAAYFCASSPRTSGAAYEQYFGPGTRLTVT.

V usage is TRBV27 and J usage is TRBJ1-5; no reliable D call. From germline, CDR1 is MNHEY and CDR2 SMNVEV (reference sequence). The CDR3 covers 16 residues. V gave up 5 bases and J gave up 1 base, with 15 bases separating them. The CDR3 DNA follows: TGTGCCAGCAGTCCGCCCAAGGGCAGGAGCAATCAGCCCCAGCATTTT. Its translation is CASSPPKGRSNQPQHF.

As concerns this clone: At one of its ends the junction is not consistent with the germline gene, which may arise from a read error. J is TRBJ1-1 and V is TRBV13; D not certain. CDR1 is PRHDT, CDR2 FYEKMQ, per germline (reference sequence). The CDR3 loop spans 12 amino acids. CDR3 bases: TGTGCCAGCAGCATAGGACCGATTGAAGCTTTCTTT. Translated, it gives CASSIGPIEAFF. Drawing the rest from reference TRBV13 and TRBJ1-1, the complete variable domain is AAGVIQSPRHLIKEKRETATLKCYPIPRHDTVYWYQQGPGQDPQFLISFYEKMQSDKGSIPDRFSAQQFSDYHSELNMSSLELGDSALYFCASSIGPIEAFFGQGTRLTVV.

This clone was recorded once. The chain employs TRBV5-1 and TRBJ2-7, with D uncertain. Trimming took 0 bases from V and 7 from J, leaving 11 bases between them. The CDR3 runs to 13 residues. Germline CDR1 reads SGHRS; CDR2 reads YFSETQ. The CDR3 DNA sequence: TGCGCCAGCAGCTTGGCCAATCGGCTAGAGCAGTACTTC. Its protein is CASSLANRLEQYF.

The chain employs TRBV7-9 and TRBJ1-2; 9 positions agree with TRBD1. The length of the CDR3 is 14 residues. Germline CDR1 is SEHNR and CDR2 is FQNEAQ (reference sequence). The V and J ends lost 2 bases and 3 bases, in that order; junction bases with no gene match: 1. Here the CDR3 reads CASSLTGGDYGYTF. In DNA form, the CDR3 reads TGTGCCAGCAGCTTAACAGGGGGCGACTATGGCTACACCTTC. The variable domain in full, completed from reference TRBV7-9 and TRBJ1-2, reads DTGVSQNPRHKITKRGQNVTFRCDPISEHNRLYWYRQTLGQGPEFLTYFQNEAQLEKSRLLSDRFSAERPKGSFSTLEIQRTEQGDSAMYLCASSLTGGDYGYTFGSGTRLTVV.

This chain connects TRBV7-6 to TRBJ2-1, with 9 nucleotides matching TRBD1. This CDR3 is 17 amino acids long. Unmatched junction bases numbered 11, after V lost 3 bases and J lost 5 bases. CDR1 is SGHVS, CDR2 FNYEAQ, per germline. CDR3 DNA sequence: TGTGCCAGCAGCTTCCCCCCCGGGACAGGGCCTAACAATGAGCAGTTCTTC. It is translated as CASSFPPGTGPNNEQFF.

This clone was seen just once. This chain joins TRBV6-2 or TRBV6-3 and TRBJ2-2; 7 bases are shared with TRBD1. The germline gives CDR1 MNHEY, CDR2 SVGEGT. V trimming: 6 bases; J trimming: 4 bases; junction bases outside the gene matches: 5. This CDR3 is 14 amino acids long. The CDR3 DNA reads TGTGCCAGCAGCAACACAGGGGTCACCGGGGAGCTGTTTTTT. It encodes CASSNTGVTGELFF.

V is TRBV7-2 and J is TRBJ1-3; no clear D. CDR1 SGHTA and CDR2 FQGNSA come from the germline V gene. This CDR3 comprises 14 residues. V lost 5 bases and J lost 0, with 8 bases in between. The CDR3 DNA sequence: TGTGCCAGCAGCCCTTACATCTCTGGAAACACCATATATTTT. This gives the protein CASSPYISGNTIYF.

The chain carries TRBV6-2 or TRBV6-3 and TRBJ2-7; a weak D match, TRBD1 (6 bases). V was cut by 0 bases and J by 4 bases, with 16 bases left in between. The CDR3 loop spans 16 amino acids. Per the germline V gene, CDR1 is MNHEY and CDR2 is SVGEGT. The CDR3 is CASSYSRNRVGYEQYF. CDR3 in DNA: TGTGCCAGCAGTTACTCACGGAACAGGGTGGGGTACGAGCAGTACTTC.

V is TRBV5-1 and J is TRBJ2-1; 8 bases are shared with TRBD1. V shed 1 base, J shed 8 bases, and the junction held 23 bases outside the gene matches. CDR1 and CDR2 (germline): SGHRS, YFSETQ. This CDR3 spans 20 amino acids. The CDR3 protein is CASSLTFLTGVKVYRDEQFF. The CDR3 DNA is TGCGCCAGCAGCTTGACCTTCCTGACAGGGGTGAAGGTTTATCGGGATGAGCAGTTCTTC.

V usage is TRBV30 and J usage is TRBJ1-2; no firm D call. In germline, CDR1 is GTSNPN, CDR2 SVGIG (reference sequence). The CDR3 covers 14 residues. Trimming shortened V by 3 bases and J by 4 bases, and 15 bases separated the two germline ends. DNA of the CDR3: TGTGCCTGGAGCTCGGAGGTGGCTATCTATGGCTACACCTTC. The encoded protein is CAWSSEVAIYGYTF.

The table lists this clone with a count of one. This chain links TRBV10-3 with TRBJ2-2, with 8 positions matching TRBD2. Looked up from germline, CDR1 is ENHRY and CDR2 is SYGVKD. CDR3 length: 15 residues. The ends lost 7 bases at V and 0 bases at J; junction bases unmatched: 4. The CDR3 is CAITPGLANTGELFF. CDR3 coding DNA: TGTGCCATCACCCCGGGACTAGCGAACACCGGGGAGCTGTTTTTT.

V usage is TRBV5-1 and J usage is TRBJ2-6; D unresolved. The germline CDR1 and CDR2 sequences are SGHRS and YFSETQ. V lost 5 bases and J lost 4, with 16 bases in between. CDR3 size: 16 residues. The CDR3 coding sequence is TGCGCCAGCAGAGTTGAAACTCGAGCAGGGGCCAACGTCCTGACTTTC. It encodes CASRVETRAGANVLTF.

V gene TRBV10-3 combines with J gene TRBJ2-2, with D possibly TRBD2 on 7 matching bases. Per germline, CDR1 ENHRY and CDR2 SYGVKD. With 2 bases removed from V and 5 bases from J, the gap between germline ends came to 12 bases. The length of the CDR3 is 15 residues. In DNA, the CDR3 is TGTGCCATCAGTGAGGAACGGGGGGCGACCGGGGAGCTGTTTTTT. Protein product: CAISEERGATGELFF.